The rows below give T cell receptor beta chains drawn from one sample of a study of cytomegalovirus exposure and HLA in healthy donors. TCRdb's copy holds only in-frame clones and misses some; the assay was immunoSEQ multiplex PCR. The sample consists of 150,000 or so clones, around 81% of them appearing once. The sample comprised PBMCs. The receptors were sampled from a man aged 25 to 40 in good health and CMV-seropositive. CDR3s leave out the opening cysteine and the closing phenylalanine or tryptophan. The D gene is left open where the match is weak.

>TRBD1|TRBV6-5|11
ASSYAGGNEQF
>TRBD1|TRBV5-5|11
AISRGYNYGYT
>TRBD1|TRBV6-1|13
ASSGRDRGYNEQF
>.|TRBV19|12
ASSLRAFPYEQY
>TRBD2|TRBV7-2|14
ASSPLLVAGGGTQY
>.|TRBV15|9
AAGSTDTQY
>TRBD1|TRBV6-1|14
ASSESQGGHTDTQY
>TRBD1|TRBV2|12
ATGGTGGNEKLF
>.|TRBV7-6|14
ASSLGPLQGQGEQY
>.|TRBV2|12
ASPRTANTGELF
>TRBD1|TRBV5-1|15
ASTRQGAARGANVLT
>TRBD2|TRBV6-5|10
ASINGRYEQY
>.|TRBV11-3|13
ASSLGGANTGELF
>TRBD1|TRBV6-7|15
ASSYSPPGQGNSPLH
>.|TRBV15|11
ATSREDFNEQF
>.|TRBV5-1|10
ASSLGKDSLF
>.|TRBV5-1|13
ASSLEGTSGTEAF
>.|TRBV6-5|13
ASRSQVDSTGELF
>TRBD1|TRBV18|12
ASSPPDREETQY
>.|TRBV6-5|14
ASSYSSQVRGNTIY
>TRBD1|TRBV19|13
ASSGHPTGWRKAF
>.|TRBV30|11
AWSQGLYNEQF
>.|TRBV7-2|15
ASSSDSPNLSNYGYT
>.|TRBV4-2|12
ASSQDLPNEKLF
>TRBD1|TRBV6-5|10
ASRQGAYEQY
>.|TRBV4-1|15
ASSQALTEYSNQPQH
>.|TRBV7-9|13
ASSSGVGVYYEQY
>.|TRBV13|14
ASSLRQGFGSYEQY
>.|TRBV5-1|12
ASSLKLENTEAF
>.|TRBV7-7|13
ASSPTGGSGETQY
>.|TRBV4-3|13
ASSQPGLTNEKLF
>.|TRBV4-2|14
ASSPKDSSSGNTIY
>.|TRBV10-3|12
AIRTGGGVSEQY
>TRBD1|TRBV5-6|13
ASSLLQGGNQPQH
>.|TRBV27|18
ASSLPTGTKVSPIGNTIY
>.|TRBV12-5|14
ASAWDILATNEKLF
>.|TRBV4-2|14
ASNAPQRSLDGELF
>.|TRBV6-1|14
ASSEALRSSGNTIY
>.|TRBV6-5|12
ASRPGFSNQPQH
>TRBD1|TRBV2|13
ASLRTGRGPDTQY
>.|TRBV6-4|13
ASTPWAGVDEKLF
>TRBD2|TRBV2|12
ASIKGTSGYEQY